This is a list of T cell receptor beta chains from one sample in a study of blood T cells in healthy people across ages. TCRdb itself ran the 5' RACE reads through MiXCR, one entry per CDR3 protein. The sample contains 600,000 to 1,000,000 distinct CDR3 sequences, around 25% of which appear only once. This sample also appeared in a second study, on T cells of mothers and their children.

The material sequenced was blood. The source of these receptors is a boy younger than 18 in good health. CDR3s include the opening cysteine and the closing phenylalanine or tryptophan. D genes are given only for firm matches. Size is stated for part of the rows, as once, few or many counts, or as a class when the clone is expanded.

j_gene | abundance | d_gene | v_gene | CDR3aa | CDR3nt
TRBJ1-5 | few | . | TRBV12-3/TRBV12-4 | CASSLSRGSNQPQHF | TGTGCCAGCAGCCTTAGCCGGGGGAGCAATCAGCCCCAGCATTTT
TRBJ2-5 | few | . | TRBV24-1 | CATSEAGLVQETQYF | TGTGCCACCAGTGAGGCAGGACTTGTTCAAGAGACCCAGTACTTC
TRBJ1-4 | once | TRBD1 | TRBV12-3/TRBV12-4 | CASSSQTGGAGNEKLFF | TGTGCCAGCAGTTCCCAGACAGGGGGCGCGGGTAATGAAAAACTGTTTTTT
TRBJ2-7 | . | . | TRBV30 | CAWKAGYSYEQYF | TGTGCCTGGAAGGCAGGGTATTCCTACGAGCAGTACTTC
TRBJ1-4 | . | . | TRBV4-3 | CASSQVTEDEKLFF | TGCGCCAGCAGCCAGGTCACAGAAGATGAAAAACTGTTTTTT
TRBJ2-7 | . | . | TRBV20-1 | CSASGYLSYEQYF | TGCAGTGCTAGCGGGTACCTCTCCTACGAGCAGTACTTC
TRBJ2-1 | few | TRBD2 | TRBV12-3/TRBV12-4 | CASIRGSTEQFF | TGTGCCAGCATTCGCGGGAGCACTGAGCAGTTCTTC
TRBJ2-2 | few | . | TRBV7-2 | CASSHQGGTAGELFF | TGTGCCAGCAGCCACCAGGGCGGAACGGCCGGGGAGCTGTTTTTT
TRBJ1-5 | . | . | TRBV5-5 | CASSLVVDQPQHF | TGTGCCAGCAGCTTGGTGGTAGATCAGCCCCAGCATTTT
TRBJ2-3 | few | . | TRBV28 | CASNTHRQRGTDTQYF | TGTGCCAGCAATACCCACCGCCAGCGGGGCACAGATACGCAGTATTTT
TRBJ2-7 | . | TRBD1 | TRBV7-9 | CASSRQGDISEQYF | TGTGCCAGCAGCCGGCAGGGGGATATTTCCGAGCAGTACTTC
TRBJ2-5 | . | . | TRBV6-1 | CASTRETQYF | TGTGCCAGCACTCGCGAGACCCAGTACTTC
TRBJ2-7 | few | TRBD2 | TRBV12-3/TRBV12-4 | CASSLRTSGRGEQYF | TGTGCCAGCAGCCTGAGGACTAGCGGGAGGGGCGAGCAGTACTTC